Below, 27 T cell receptor beta chains from the same sample are listed, as sequenced in a study of T-cell reconstitution after alpha-beta-depleted transplantation in children. Molecular barcoding with unique molecular identifiers was used for the TCRbeta library. One entry per CDR3 protein, called by TCRdb with MiXCR from the PCR reads. The table has approximately 520,000 distinct CDR3 sequences, about an eighth seen once. The sequencing used PBMCs, mostly from graft donor cells, collected 180 days after TCRalphabeta/CD19-depleted stem cell transplant. The receptor source for this set is a female patient aged 2 to 10 who had a stem cell transplant for aplastic anemia, so the T cells may come from the graft donor.

V usage is TRBV13 and J usage is TRBJ1-3; no definite D call. V was clipped by 1 base and J by 0 bases, with 10 bases between them. Germline assignment: CDR1 PRHDT and CDR2 FYEKMQ (reference sequence). The CDR3 length is 16 residues. In nucleotides, the CDR3 is TGTGCCAGCAGCTTAGAACCAGAGAGCTCTGGAAACACCATATATTTT. This gives the protein CASSLEPESSGNTIYF.

The chain couples TRBV19 to TRBJ2-2, with 10 bases aligning to TRBD2. The trim removed 2 bases at V and 0 bases at J, leaving 9 bases unmatched. CDR1 is LNHDA, CDR2 SQIVND, per germline (reference sequence). There are 19 residues in the CDR3. CDR3 bases: TGTGCCAGTAGTATACTCGGACTAGCGGAGAGGACGAACACCGGGGAGCTGTTTTTT. It specifies CASSILGLAERTNTGELFF.

This clonotype was seen a handful of times. DNA for the CDR3: TGTGCCAGCTCACCTGAGTGGGGGACCCAGTACTTC. Encoded protein: CASSPEWGTQYF. V gene TRBV18 combines with J gene TRBJ2-5; D not certain. The V end lost 3 bases, the J end lost 7 bases, and 9 bases lay between the germline ends. The germline CDR1 and CDR2 sequences are KGHSH and LQKENI. The CDR3 runs to 12 residues.

The rearrangement uses TRBV6-2 or TRBV6-3 and TRBJ2-1, with D unresolved. V was clipped by 5 bases and J by 6 bases, with 11 bases between them. Germline CDR1 MNHEY, CDR2 SVGEGT. The CDR3 covers 13 residues. CDR3 sequence (DNA): TGTGCCAGCAGTCCCCGGCCAGGCAATGAGCAGTTCTTC. Protein product: CASSPRPGNEQFF.

There are many counts of this clonotype. This CDR3 reads CASSSVAGGSFEQYF. CDR3 DNA: TGTGCCAGCAGTTCCGTAGCGGGGGGATCTTTCGAGCAGTACTTC. This sequence joins TRBV12-3 or TRBV12-4 and TRBJ2-7; 10 bases align to TRBD2. The CDR3 has 15 amino acids. The V segment lost 4 bases and the J segment 6 bases; nucleotides outside the gene matches: 9.

The chain recombines TRBV4-2 with TRBJ2-1; TRBD2 agrees at 10 bases. The V segment lost 1 base and the J segment 6 bases; nucleotides outside the gene matches: 3. The germline V gene has CDR1 LGHNA and CDR2 YNFKEQ. This CDR3 spans 15 amino acids. In DNA, the CDR3 is TGTGCCAGCAGCCAAGGACTAGCGGGCCTCAATGAGCAGTTCTTC. Its translation: CASSQGLAGLNEQFF.

This clonotype was counted a few times. The chain employs TRBV18 and TRBJ2-1, with TRBD1 as a possible D gene (5 bases). The germline V gene encodes CDR1 KGHSH and CDR2 LQKENI. With 6 bases removed from V and 4 bases from J, the gap between germline ends came to 13 bases. This CDR3 has 14 amino acids. CDR3 nucleotide sequence: TGTGCCAGCTCCCTCTTAGGGGATTACAATGAGCAGTTCTTC. It yields the protein CASSLLGDYNEQFF.

This clonotype occurred a few times. The chain employs TRBV20-1 and TRBJ2-2; the D is unclear. V lost 0 bases and J lost 0, with 8 bases in between. Germline assignment: CDR1 DFQATT and CDR2 SNEGSKA (reference sequence). This CDR3 comprises 15 residues. The CDR3 loop is CSARDGGPNTGELFF. CDR3 in DNA: TGCAGTGCTAGAGATGGCGGACCGAACACCGGGGAGCTGTTTTTT.

The genes are TRBV18 and TRBJ2-7; D could derive from TRBD1 or TRBD2 (5 bases each). The germline V gene has CDR1 KGHSH and CDR2 LQKENI. This CDR3 is 13 amino acids long. V was trimmed by 3 bases and J by 7 bases, leaving 13 bases between them. CDR3 DNA: TGTGCCAGCTCACCCCGGGACGTGGGGGAGCAGTACTTC. This gives the protein CASSPRDVGEQYF.

This clonotype was detected a few times. J is TRBJ2-4 and V is TRBV12-3 or TRBV12-4; D not certain. The CDR3 spans 16 residues. V was clipped by 3 bases and J by 0 bases, with 12 bases between them. This CDR3 is CASSLETLLAKNIQYF. For the CDR3, the DNA is TGTGCCAGCAGTTTGGAAACACTCCTAGCCAAAAACATTCAGTACTTC.

The table lists this clonotype with a few counts. The CDR3 bases are TGTGCCAGCAGCTTTATAGGGATGAGCGGAAGACTTTACAATGAGCAGTTCTTC. Protein product: CASSFIGMSGRLYNEQFF. The chain recombines TRBV11-1 with TRBJ2-1; a weak D match, TRBD2 (5 bases). The CDR3 has 18 amino acids. Trimming removed 3 bases at V and 4 bases at J, with 22 bases between. Germline V gives CDR1 SGHAT, CDR2 FQDESV (reference sequence).

This clonotype was recorded a few times. This chain joins TRBV20-1 and TRBJ1-4; D is unclear. Trimming pared 1 base from V and 6 bases from J, leaving 6 bases between. Germline V gene data show CDR1 as DFQATT and CDR2 as SNEGSKA (reference sequence). CDR3 size: 12 residues. In DNA form, the CDR3 reads TGCAGTGCTAGAGTGTCGGATGAAAAACTGTTTTTT. It yields the protein CSARVSDEKLFF.

This clonotype was counted ten times or more. The chain has TRBV25-1 and TRBJ1-1; tentatively, D is TRBD1 (5 bases). Germline values: CDR1 MGHDK, CDR2 SYGVNS. V lost 2 bases, J lost 3 bases, and 16 bases lay in between. The CDR3 sequence is 16 residues long. CDR3 loop: CASSETLGPGDTEAFF. In nucleotides, the CDR3 is TGTGCCAGCAGTGAAACACTAGGGCCGGGGGACACTGAAGCTTTCTTT.

V is TRBV28 and J is TRBJ1-1; 7 bases match TRBD1. CDR3 size: 14 residues. The germline gives CDR1 MDHEN, CDR2 SYDVKM. V lost 3 bases to trimming and J lost 9 bases; unmatched junction nucleotides: 10. The CDR3 reads CASSLEGAWDKAFF. In nucleotides, the CDR3 is TGTGCCAGCAGTTTGGAGGGGGCCTGGGACAAAGCTTTCTTT.

This clonotype was observed a handful of times. The rearrangement uses TRBV6-5 and TRBJ2-7, with 7 bases fitting TRBD1. The junction had 7 bases not matched to a gene; V was cut back by 4 bases and J by 1 base. The CDR3 has 15 residues. Per the germline V gene, CDR1 is MNHEY and CDR2 is SVGAGI. CDR3 residues: CASSSDRVGSYEQYF. In DNA, the CDR3 is TGTGCCAGCAGTTCCGACAGGGTCGGATCCTACGAGCAGTACTTC.

This clonotype has only a few counts. The rearrangement joins TRBV10-3 to TRBJ2-2, with 11 bases aligning to TRBD2. The CDR3 is made up of 18 amino acids. Germline CDR1 is ENHRY and CDR2 is SYGVKD. J lost 4 bases, V lost 0 bases, and 7 bases had no gene match. CDR3 in DNA: TGTGCCATCAGTGAGTCCGGGACTAGCGGCATCTTCACCGGGGAGCTGTTTTTT. Its protein is CAISESGTSGIFTGELFF.

The chain uses TRBV5-1 and TRBJ2-1; no clear D gene. The V gene's germline CDR1 is SGHRS and CDR2 YFSETQ. The ends were cut back, 2 bases at V and 0 bases at J, with 9 bases in the middle. CDR3 length equals 15 residues. CDR3 protein: CASSLKDPSYNEQFF. Written as DNA, the CDR3 is TGCGCCAGCAGCTTAAAGGATCCCTCCTACAATGAGCAGTTCTTC.

There are many counts of this clonotype. The V call is TRBV7-2, the J call TRBJ2-7, with D unresolved. V shed 1 base and J shed 0 bases, with 13 bases lying between them. Germline-derived CDR1 and CDR2 are SGHTA and FQGNSA. The length of the CDR3 is 16 residues. The CDR3: CASSLVLRFSSYEQYF. The CDR3 DNA is TGTGCCAGCAGCTTAGTTTTGCGCTTCAGCTCCTACGAGCAGTACTTC.

This clonotype was seen only a few times. This CDR3 reads CSVEGQRQETQYF. The CDR3 nucleotides are TGCAGCGTTGAGGGACAACGGCAAGAGACCCAGTACTTC. The chain uses TRBV29-1 and TRBJ2-5; tentatively, D is TRBD1 (6 bases). The CDR3 has 13 amino acids. The ends were cut back, 3 bases at V and 2 bases at J, with 10 bases in the middle. The germline V gene encodes CDR1 SQVTM and CDR2 ANQGSEA.

V is TRBV9 and J is TRBJ2-5; 7 positions agree with TRBD1. Germline V gives CDR1 SGDLS, CDR2 YYNGEE. The CDR3 has 13 residues. V shed 3 bases and J 3 bases; nucleotides not matched to a gene: 2. The CDR3 DNA is TGTGCCAGCAGCGAAGGACAGGAAGAGACCCAGTACTTC. As protein: CASSEGQEETQYF.

This chain links TRBV7-2 with TRBJ2-1; no clear D gene. CDR3 length: 11 amino acids. Germline-derived CDR1 and CDR2 are SGHTA and FQGNSA. Trimming removed 5 bases at V and 9 bases at J, with 8 bases between. In nucleotides, the CDR3 is TGTGCCAGCAGCCTACCCCTTGAGCAGTTCTTC. Its protein is CASSLPLEQFF.

This clonotype appeared many times. This CDR3 is CSARAGNTEAFF. Here the CDR3 DNA reads TGCAGTGCTAGAGCCGGGAACACTGAAGCTTTCTTT. This rearrangement joins TRBV20-1 to TRBJ1-1; D call uncertain. The CDR3 runs 12 residues. Trimming stripped 1 base from V and 1 base from J, with 4 bases between. Germline values: CDR1 DFQATT, CDR2 SNEGSKA (reference sequence).

In its sample, this clonotype was seen many times. The V and J genes are TRBV3-1 and TRBJ2-5, with D hard to call. V gave up 4 bases and J gave up 0 bases, with 9 bases separating them. Germline V gene sequence: CDR1 LGHDT, CDR2 YNNKEL (reference sequence). CDR3 size: 14 residues. This CDR3 reads CASSLGPYQETQYF. CDR3 nucleotides: TGTGCCAGCAGCCTCGGACCGTACCAAGAGACCCAGTACTTC.

The chain links TRBV6-5 to TRBJ1-1; D remains ambiguous. Trimming shortened V by 2 bases and J by 0 bases, and 10 bases separated the two germline ends. CDR3 length: 15 residues. Germline V gene sequence: CDR1 MNHEY, CDR2 SVGAGI. The CDR3: CASSYNGHLNTEAFF. CDR3 nucleotides: TGTGCCAGCAGTTACAACGGGCACTTGAACACTGAAGCTTTCTTT.

Concerning this clonotype: A much larger clone differs from this one at a single base, so this may be a read error. V gene TRBV5-1 combines with J gene TRBJ2-1; no definite D call. There are 13 residues in the CDR3. Germline CDR1 reads SGHRS; CDR2 reads YFSETQ. CDR3 amino acids: CASSLASRNVQFF. Here the CDR3 DNA reads TGCGCCAGCAGCTTGGCCAGTCGGAATGTGCAGTTCTTC.

This clonotype was recorded a few times. The CDR3 region has the DNA TGTGCCAGCAGCCAACACCCGAACACTGAAGCTTTCTTT. Translation gives CASSQHPNTEAFF. This chain uses TRBV14 with TRBJ1-1; D gene uncertain. V was trimmed by 2 bases and J by 1 base, leaving 5 bases between them. Germline CDR1 SGHDN, CDR2 FVKESK. The CDR3 length is 13 residues.

This clonotype was seen a single time. A read error may produce the germline difference seen at one junction end. The chain recombines TRBV28 with TRBJ1-2, with D tentatively TRBD1 (5 bases). Germline CDR1 reads MDHEN; CDR2 reads SYDVKM. This CDR3 has 14 amino acids. The CDR3 spells CASSSGLSNYSYTF. In nucleotides, the CDR3 is TGTGCCAGCAGTTCAGGGTTAAGTAACTATAGCTACACCTTC.